A single TCR beta chain is shown here with its context. The data belong to a study of shared T cell receptors in the human thymus. The method was immunoSEQ multiplex PCR; TCRdb's version includes in-frame clones alone and lacks a portion of them. Counted here are hundreds of thousands of clones, roughly 90% occurring once; the ten biggest clones make up over 0.008%. Trimming at V came to 5 bases and at J to 9 bases, leaving 5 bases not matched to a gene. Germline V gives CDR1 SSHAT, CDR2 FNYEAQ (reference sequence). This CDR3 region has 13 residues. The sample also formed part of further work on human thymus T cells.

The source of this sequence is a boy in the first two years of life with a congenital heart defect. Material for sequencing was thymocytes. The V call is TRBV7-7, the J call TRBJ2-1, with 9 bases fitting TRBD1. CDR3 DNA: TGTGCCAGCAGCCCCGACAGGGGGGGTGAGCAGTTCTTC. It yields the protein CASSPDRGGEQFF.